A single sample gave rise to the 8 T cell receptor beta chains below, sequenced in a study of T cells after yellow fever vaccination (dated 2019 in TCRdb). Library preparation used 5' RACE. The run used an Illumina NovaSeq 6000. TCRdb's own reprocessing of the public reads used fastp at Q25 and MiXCR and kept productive beta chains. Entries that share a CDR3 protein sequence are merged under the most common genes and DNA. Within this sample are 120,000 or so distinct CDR3 sequences, with under 9% of them counted one time only. Jointly, the top ten make up about 40% of the sample. What the treatment or condition label conveys for this sample: live attenuated yellow fever vaccine strain. Sequencing used CD8+ T cells sorted from PBMCs, obtained on the day of the yellow fever booster vaccination. These receptors came from a man aged 18 to 30 who received the YFV17D yellow fever vaccine.

This clonotype came up a few times. The chain is built from TRBV10-3 and TRBJ1-2, with a possible D match to TRBD1 (6 bases). The CDR3 contains 13 residues. CDR1 ENHRY and CDR2 SYGVKD come from the germline V gene. The V and J ends lost 2 bases and 2 bases respectively, with 6 bases between them. CDR3 DNA: TGTGCCATCAGTGAGGGACAGAACTATGGCTACACCTTC. This sequence encodes CAISEGQNYGYTF.

The J gene is TRBJ1-1, the V gene TRBV29-1, with 7 bases matching TRBD1. The V segment lost 6 bases and the J segment 0 bases; nucleotides outside the gene matches: 1. CDR1 and CDR2 (germline): SQVTM, ANQGSEA. The CDR3 length is 12 residues. In DNA form, the CDR3 reads TGCAGCGTGACAGGGCTGAACACTGAAGCTTTCTTT. Translated, it gives CSVTGLNTEAFF.

This chain links TRBV7-2 with TRBJ2-3, with D hard to call. Germline loops: CDR1 SGHTA, CDR2 FQGNSA. The length of the CDR3 is 17 residues. Between the trimmed V and J ends, which lost 2 bases and 1 base, there was a span of 16 bases. The CDR3 spells CASSLLNPPDGTDTQYF. The CDR3 DNA follows: TGTGCCAGCAGCTTACTAAACCCCCCCGACGGCACAGATACGCAGTATTTT.

This clonotype came up a few times. The V gene is TRBV5-1, the J gene TRBJ2-7; D is unresolved. The CDR3 loop spans 13 amino acids. V was clipped by 0 bases and J by 6 bases, with 10 bases between them. CDR1 is SGHRS and CDR2 is YFSETQ in the germline V gene. In DNA form, the CDR3 reads TGCGCCAGCAGCTTGGGGGATGTAAGCGAGCAGTACGTC. It translates to CASSLGDVSEQYV.

At least ten counts were recorded for this clonotype. This sequence joins TRBV7-8 and TRBJ2-3; tentatively, D is TRBD2 (6 bases). The CDR3 totals 16 residues. The V end was cut by 1 base, the J end by 1 base, with 12 bases between. Per the germline V gene, CDR1 is SGHVS and CDR2 is FQNEAQ. CDR3 protein: CASSLVWPSGTDTQYF. The CDR3 region has the DNA TGTGCCAGCAGCTTAGTATGGCCTAGCGGCACAGATACGCAGTATTTT.

This clonotype was counted between two and nine times. The chain recombines TRBV30 with TRBJ1-1; unclear D gene. CDR1 is GTSNPN, CDR2 SVGIG, per germline (reference sequence). The CDR3 runs to 12 residues. Trimming stripped 2 bases from V and 11 bases from J, with 15 bases between. The chain's CDR3 is CAWSSNSWLAFF. CDR3 coding DNA: TGTGCCTGGAGTAGTAATTCCTGGCTGGCTTTCTTT.

There are a few counts of this clonotype. The chain uses TRBV5-1 and TRBJ2-2; D remains unclear. Per the germline V gene, CDR1 is SGHRS and CDR2 is YFSETQ. The CDR3 is 15 amino acids. V lost 7 bases and J 0 bases, leaving 13 bases between the germline ends. The CDR3 DNA reads TGCGCCAGCCAGGACGGATTCTCGAACACCGGGGAGCTGTTTTTT. Its protein product is CASQDGFSNTGELFF.

This clonotype showed up many times. The chain has TRBV24-1 and TRBJ2-1, with 8 positions matching TRBD2. Germline CDR1 reads KGHDR; CDR2 reads SFDVKD. Losses at the gene ends were 5 bases for V and 7 bases for J; bases not matched to a gene: 6. The CDR3 sequence is 14 residues long. The CDR3: CATSGGGYRNEQFF. CDR3 bases: TGTGCCACCAGTGGCGGGGGGTATAGGAATGAGCAGTTCTTC.